The 10 T cell receptor beta chains below come from one sample, sequenced in a study of OX40 agonist ivuxolimab in advanced cancers. Data came from immunoSEQ multiplex PCR; TCRdb stores just in-frame clones and leaves some out. The profile covers some 80,000 clones, with around nine tenths appearing a single time and roughly 0.7% taken by the ten largest. Specimen: CD4+ or CD8+ T cells sorted from blood, collected in a trial of the OX40 agonist ivuxolimab. The receptor set was obtained from an adult with an advanced solid tumor such as melanoma, head and neck, liver or kidney cancer.

The gene calls are TRBV14 and TRBJ2-1, with no clear D. CDR1 is SGHDN and CDR2 is FVKESK in the germline V gene. This CDR3 is built from 15 residues. Trimming stripped 2 bases from V and 7 bases from J, with 15 bases between. CDR3 residues: CASSQYYLLGNEQFF. CDR3 in DNA: TGTGCCAGCAGCCAATACTATCTGCTAGGAAATGAGCAGTTCTTC.

The gene calls are TRBV19 and TRBJ1-3; D uncertain. The germline gives CDR1 LNHDA, CDR2 SQIVND (reference sequence). Trimming removed 3 bases from V and 0 bases from J, with 0 bases in between. CDR3 length equals 12 residues. In DNA, the CDR3 is TGTGCCAGTAGTATCTCTGGAAACACCATATATTTT. Translation: CASSISGNTIYF.

The V and J genes are TRBV7-2 and TRBJ2-5; D perhaps matches TRBD2 (5 bases). The end of the DNA fits TRBJ2-7 better, so the J call may be wrong. Germline values: CDR1 SGHTA, CDR2 FQGNSA. The CDR3 length is 15 residues. CDR3 residues: CASSLGPGETYEQYF. The CDR3 DNA follows: TGTGCCAGCAGCTTAGGTCCCGGGGAGACCTACGAGCAGTACTTC.

This chain joins TRBV30 and TRBJ2-7; D could derive from TRBD1 or TRBD2 (6 bases each). The length of the CDR3 is 13 residues. V was shortened by 3 bases and J by 7 bases, with 16 bases between the two germline ends. Germline V gene data show CDR1 as GTSNPN and CDR2 as SVGIG (reference sequence). The CDR3 is CAWRGGQPGEQYF. CDR3 in DNA: TGTGCCTGGAGAGGGGGGCAACCCGGGGAGCAGTACTTC.

CDR3 loop: CASSQASRGSYYNEQFF. The CDR3 DNA follows: TGCGCCAGCAGCCAAGCTAGTCGGGGATCCTACTACAATGAGCAGTTCTTC. The chain carries TRBV4-3 and TRBJ2-1, with D possibly TRBD2 on 5 matching bases. Germline assignment: CDR1 LGHNA and CDR2 YSLEER. CDR3 length: 17 residues. V was shortened by 1 base and J by 3 bases, with 16 bases between the two germline ends.

The genes are TRBV7-2 and TRBJ2-1, with D unresolved. Germline assignment: CDR1 SGHTA and CDR2 FQGNSA. This CDR3 comprises 15 residues. V was trimmed by 0 bases and J by 2 bases, leaving 8 bases between them. DNA of the CDR3: TGTGCCAGCAGCTTAGCTTTGTTAACCTACAATGAGCAGTTCTTC. Translating it yields CASSLALLTYNEQFF. Based on the CDR3 plus reference TRBV7-2 and TRBJ2-1, the full variable domain is GAGVSQSPSNKVTEKGKDVELRCDPISGHTALYWYRQSLGQGLEFLIYFQGNSAPDKSGLPSDRFSAERTGGSVSTLTIQRTQQEDSAVYLCASSLALLTYNEQFFGPGTRLTVL.

The rearrangement joins TRBV7-8 to TRBJ1-1; weak D call: TRBD1 (6 bases). Germline values: CDR1 SGHVS, CDR2 FQNEAQ. There are 15 residues in the CDR3. Trimming took 10 bases from V and 3 from J, leaving 21 bases between them. CDR3 coding DNA: TGTGCCACCACAAGGGACACCTGGGGGGACACTGAAGCTTTCTTT. Translated, it gives CATTRDTWGDTEAFF.

This sequence joins TRBV28 and TRBJ2-5, with D maybe TRBD2 (6 bases). Between the trimmed V and J ends, which lost 6 bases and 2 bases, there was a span of 22 bases. Germline V CDR1 and CDR2: MDHEN, SYDVKM. CDR3 length: 17 residues. The DNA of the CDR3 is TGTGCCAGCAGCCCCGGGGGACGGAAGACCTATCAAGAGACCCAGTACTTC. This codes for CASSPGGRKTYQETQYF.

The V and J genes are TRBV27 and TRBJ1-1; unclear D gene. The V gene's germline CDR1 is MNHEY and CDR2 SMNVEV (reference sequence). The CDR3 sequence is 15 residues long. Trimming took 1 base from V and 6 from J, leaving 15 bases between them. The DNA of the CDR3 is TGTGCCAGCAGTTTATACCGAACAACTAAACCTGAAGCTTTCTTT. This encodes CASSLYRTTKPEAFF.

The chain uses TRBV30 and TRBJ1-1, with no clear D. The CDR3 spans 14 residues. The germline gives CDR1 GTSNPN, CDR2 SVGIG (reference sequence). V dropped 1 base and J dropped 1 base, with 10 bases sitting between them. CDR3 residues: CAWSGVLSNTEAFF. Here the CDR3 DNA reads TGTGCCTGGAGTGGGGTACTTTCGAACACTGAAGCTTTCTTT.